Described below is a single TCR beta chain sequence and its context. The sample originates from a study of T-cell reconstitution after alpha-beta-depleted transplantation in children. It was with unique molecular identifiers that the TCRbeta library was prepared. TCRdb reanalysed the PCR reads using MiXCR and keeps one entry per CDR3 protein. The sample carries about 540,000 distinct CDR3 sequences, around 20% recorded once. The CDR3 totals 16 residues. Germline-derived CDR1 and CDR2 are SGDLS and YYNGEE. V dropped 0 bases and J dropped 7 bases, with 19 bases sitting between them. This chain connects TRBV9 to TRBJ1-2, with TRBD1 as a possible D gene (5 bases). The specimen was PBMCs from the stem cell graft donor, collected from the stem cell graft. The sequence was collected from a human donor who donated a stem cell graft to a child with acute lymphoblastic leukemia. The CDR3 loop reads CASSVAGGRREVGYTF. For the CDR3, the DNA is TGTGCCAGCAGCGTAGCTGGGGGGAGGAGGGAAGTTGGCTACACCTTC.